Sequencing of this T cell receptor beta chain was carried out in a study of T-cell memory formation after mild COVID-19. This clonotype was seen a few times. One entry per CDR3 protein results from TCRdb running MiXCR on the 5' RACE reads. The sample holds under 450,000 distinct CDR3 sequences, under 25% seen once. V trimming: 0 bases; J trimming: 1 base; junction bases outside the gene matches: 3. Germline values: CDR1 SGHRS, CDR2 YFSETQ. The CDR3 totals 16 residues. Sequenced material: PBMCs or a T cell subset sorted from them (not recorded which). The chain combines TRBV5-1 with TRBJ1-5; the match to TRBD1 covers 8 bases. The TCR sequence derives from an adult woman who had mild COVID-19 (a few samples of this study predate the infection). Cell type and time point are not known. CDR3 sequence (DNA): TGCGCCAGCAGCTTGGGCGACAGGGGAAGCAATCAGCCCCAGCATTTT. This translates into CASSLGDRGSNQPQHF. The whole variable domain, filled in from reference TRBV5-1 and TRBJ1-5, reads KAGVTQTPRYLIKTRGQQVTLSCSPISGHRSVSWYQQTPGQGLQFLFEYFSETQRNKGNFPGRFSGRQFSNSRSEMNVSTLELGDSALYLCASSLGDRGSNQPQHFGDGTRLSIL.